Below, 15 T cell receptor beta chains from the same sample are listed, as sequenced in a study of cytomegalovirus exposure and HLA in healthy donors. Vbeta (60) and Jbeta (13) primers were used in the PCR. Some clones are missing from TCRdb's copy, which holds only in-frame ones; the method was immunoSEQ multiplex PCR. The sample carries roughly 110,000 clones, 70% to 80% recorded once. Source material: PBMCs. The receptors stem from a female donor in good health and CMV-seronegative.

V and J are TRBV4-1 and TRBJ2-7; D perhaps matches TRBD1 (6 bases). V was clipped by 1 base and J by 0 bases, with 16 bases between them. This CDR3 has 17 amino acids. The germline V gene encodes CDR1 MGHRA and CDR2 YSYEKL. For the CDR3, the DNA is TGCGCCAGCAGCCAAGGGTATGGGACACCGTTCTCCTACGAGCAGTACTTC. It encodes CASSQGYGTPFSYEQYF.

The rearrangement links TRBV5-6 to TRBJ2-7, with 9 bases lining up with TRBD2. Trimming removed 4 bases from V and 5 bases from J; junction bases left unmatched: 10. The V gene's germline CDR1 is SGHDT and CDR2 YYEEEE. The CDR3 sequence is 15 residues long. The CDR3 DNA reads as TGTGCCAGCAGCGAATTTAGCGGGAGTGCCGACGAGCAGTACTTC. Residues: CASSEFSGSADEQYF.

The V and J genes are TRBV2 and TRBJ1-2; the match to TRBD1 covers 10 bases. The CDR3 spans 15 residues. The germline V gene encodes CDR1 SNHLY and CDR2 FYNNEI. The junction had 6 bases not matched to a gene; V was cut back by 4 bases and J by 4 bases. CDR3 DNA sequence: TGTGCCAGCAGTGCAAGGACAGGGGGAATCTATGGCTACACCTTC. As protein: CASSARTGGIYGYTF.

J is TRBJ1-2 and V is TRBV27; D call uncertain. Germline assignment: CDR1 MNHEY and CDR2 SMNVEV (reference sequence). This CDR3 region has 13 residues. Trimming removed 6 bases from V and 2 bases from J, with 10 bases in between. CDR3 sequence: CASSPGRNYGYTF. The CDR3 DNA reads TGTGCCAGCAGCCCCGGGAGGAACTATGGCTACACCTTC.

The chain uses TRBV7-2 and TRBJ2-1; weak D call: TRBD2 (6 bases). V was trimmed by 7 bases and J by 4 bases, leaving 11 bases between them. This CDR3 contains 13 residues. The germline V gene has CDR1 SGHTA and CDR2 FQGNSA. The CDR3 DNA sequence: TGTGCCAGCACCCCGGGACTTTACAATGAGCAGTTCTTC. Translation: CASTPGLYNEQFF.

CDR3 region: CASSRLTGNYGYTF. The CDR3 DNA is TGTGCCAGCAGTCGCCTAACAGGGAACTATGGCTACACCTTC. The chain joins TRBV28 to TRBJ1-2; possibly TRBD1 for D (6 bases). The CDR3 contains 14 residues. CDR1 and CDR2 from the germline V gene are MDHEN and SYDVKM. With 5 bases removed from V and 2 bases from J, the gap between germline ends came to 12 bases.

The chain carries TRBV19 and TRBJ1-1, with D hard to call. The CDR3 length is 16 residues. CDR1 is LNHDA, CDR2 SQIVND, per germline (reference sequence). The V end was cut by 3 bases, the J end by 4 bases, with 18 bases between. Here the CDR3 DNA reads TGTGCCAGTAGTATCGCCCCCAGTCTAGGCGGCACTGAAGCTTTCTTT. Its protein product is CASSIAPSLGGTEAFF.

The chain has TRBV7-2 and TRBJ2-7, with TRBD2 as a possible D gene (5 bases). Trimming cost V 1 base and J 3 bases, with 16 bases left between them. Looked up from germline, CDR1 is SGHTA and CDR2 is FQGNSA. The CDR3 has 16 residues. As DNA, the CDR3 is TGTGCCAGCAGCTTAGTCGCTCCCATCGCGGGCTACGAGCAGTACTTC. Amino acids: CASSLVAPIAGYEQYF.

The V gene is TRBV10-3, the J gene TRBJ2-5; maybe TRBD1 (6 bases). The V end was cut by 10 bases, the J end by 7 bases, with 22 bases between. From germline, CDR1 is ENHRY and CDR2 SYGVKD. The CDR3 loop spans 14 amino acids. CDR3 DNA sequence: TGTGCCACCTTGACGGACAGTAAAAGAGGGACCCAGTACTTC. Translated: CATLTDSKRGTQYF.

There are a few counts of this clone. V usage is TRBV4-2 and J usage is TRBJ1-2, with D perhaps matching TRBD1 (6 bases). The CDR3 contains 12 residues. V was trimmed by 3 bases and J by 9 bases, leaving 11 bases between them. Germline lookup yields CDR1 LGHNA and CDR2 YNFKEQ. The CDR3 here is CASSHNRESYTF. The DNA of the CDR3 is TGTGCCAGCAGCCACAACAGGGAGAGCTACACCTTC.

The genes are TRBV7-8 and TRBJ2-1; D gene uncertain. The CDR3 spans 13 residues. The V end lost 1 base, the J end lost 2 bases, and 3 bases lay between the germline ends. The germline V gene encodes CDR1 SGHVS and CDR2 FQNEAQ. CDR3 amino acids: CASSLGPYNEQFF. The CDR3 DNA is TGTGCCAGCAGCTTAGGGCCCTACAATGAGCAGTTCTTC.

The rearrangement links TRBV6-1 to TRBJ2-7; 7 bases match TRBD1. The CDR3 contains 13 residues. The V gene end was trimmed by 4 bases and the J gene end by 5 bases; junction bases not matched to a gene: 5. The germline gives CDR1 MNHNS, CDR2 SASEGT. CDR3 protein: CASSATGFHEQYF. The CDR3 DNA sequence: TGTGCCAGCAGTGCGACAGGGTTCCACGAGCAGTACTTC.

The chain is built from TRBV27 and TRBJ2-1, with TRBD2 matching 10 bases. V gave up 1 base and J gave up 3 bases; unmatched junction bases: 9. Germline V gene data show CDR1 as MNHEY and CDR2 as SMNVEV (reference sequence). The CDR3 is 18 residues long. CDR3: CASSLWASGSVSYNEQFF. DNA for the CDR3: TGTGCCAGCAGTTTATGGGCTAGCGGGAGTGTGAGCTACAATGAGCAGTTCTTC.

This chain uses TRBV5-1 with TRBJ2-5; 7 bases map to TRBD2. V was clipped by 4 bases and J by 4 bases; unmatched bases: 10. The CDR3 has 15 residues. Germline loops: CDR1 SGHRS, CDR2 YFSETQ. This chain's CDR3 is CASSPNTGLIETQYF. The CDR3 nucleotides read TGCGCCAGCAGCCCCAACACGGGACTAATAGAGACCCAGTACTTC.

The chain joins TRBV7-8 to TRBJ2-1, with no clear D. The V end was cut by 5 bases, the J end by 8 bases, with 10 bases between. Germline values: CDR1 SGHVS, CDR2 FQNEAQ. The CDR3 runs to 12 residues. CDR3 DNA sequence: TGTGCCAGCAGCACGCTAGTTTATGAGCAGTTCTTC. It yields the protein CASSTLVYEQFF. Looking up the rest from reference TRBV7-8 and TRBJ2-1 gives the full variable domain: GAGVSQSPRYKVAKRGQDVALRCDPISGHVSLFWYQQALGQGPEFLTYFQNEAQLDKSGLPSDRFFAERPEGSVSTLKIQRTQQEDSAVYLCASSTLVYEQFFGPGTRLTVL.